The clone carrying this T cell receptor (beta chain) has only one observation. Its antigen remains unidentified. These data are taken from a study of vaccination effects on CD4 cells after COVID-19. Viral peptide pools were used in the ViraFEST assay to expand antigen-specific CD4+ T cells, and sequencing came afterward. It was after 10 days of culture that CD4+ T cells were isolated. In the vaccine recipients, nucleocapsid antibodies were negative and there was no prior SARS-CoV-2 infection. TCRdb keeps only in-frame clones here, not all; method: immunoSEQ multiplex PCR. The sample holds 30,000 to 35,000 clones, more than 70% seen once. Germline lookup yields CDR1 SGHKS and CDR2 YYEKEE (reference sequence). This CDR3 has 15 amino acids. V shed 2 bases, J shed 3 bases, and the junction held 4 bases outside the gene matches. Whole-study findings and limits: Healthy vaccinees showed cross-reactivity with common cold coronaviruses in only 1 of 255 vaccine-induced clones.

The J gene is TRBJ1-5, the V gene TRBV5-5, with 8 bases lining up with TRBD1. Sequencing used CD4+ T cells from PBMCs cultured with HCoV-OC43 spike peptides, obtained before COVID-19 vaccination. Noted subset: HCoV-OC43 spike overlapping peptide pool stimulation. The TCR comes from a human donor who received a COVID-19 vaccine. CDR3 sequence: CASSFTGGVNQPQHF. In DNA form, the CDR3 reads TGTGCCAGCAGCTTTACAGGGGGAGTCAATCAGCCCCAGCATTTT.